This TCR beta chain was captured in a study of technical replicates of blood from four donors. The table lists this clone with a count of one. The CDR3 sequence is 16 residues long. Germline V lookup: CDR1 MDHEN, CDR2 SYDVKM. V was pared by 4 bases and J by 3 bases, with 7 bases of the junction left unmatched. Only in-frame clones appear in the TCRdb table, and some are missing; sequencing was by immunoSEQ multiplex PCR. The sample holds under 85,000 clones; approximately 86% are singletons and the top ten take approximately 5.4%. This chain uses TRBV28 with TRBJ1-5, with 9 bases aligning to TRBD1. This receptor was taken from a human donor in good health. Some clones in this sample may be carry-over from other donors' samples. The sample consisted of PBMCs. The DNA of the CDR3 is TGTGCCAGCAGTTCGTCCCGGGACAGGGTCAATCAGCCCCAGCATTTT. This gives the protein CASSSSRDRVNQPQHF.